The sequence of this T cell receptor beta chain was determined in a study of cytomegalovirus exposure and HLA in healthy donors. Study-wide points: With further analysis later on, most CMV-associated TCR beta chains appeared HLA-restricted.

PCR was performed using 60 Vbeta and 13 Jbeta primers. TCRdb's copy holds only in-frame clones and misses some; the assay was immunoSEQ multiplex PCR. This repertoire shows 110,000 or so clones, 76% found once; its top ten account for around 8.4%. Of note for this clone: Antigen specificity is unknown.

The V and J ends lost 4 bases and 9 bases respectively, with 19 bases between them. This CDR3 is 15 amino acids long. Per the germline V gene, CDR1 is SGHTA and CDR2 is FQGTGA. The chain couples TRBV7-3 to TRBJ2-1; maybe TRBD2 (5 bases). The sequence derives from a man aged 40-50 years in good health and CMV-seropositive. Sequenced: PBMCs. The CDR3 loop is CASSSAPADGGEQFF. The CDR3 DNA is TGTGCCAGCAGCTCGGCCCCCGCGGACGGAGGTGAGCAGTTCTTC.